The clone carrying this T cell receptor (beta chain) was seen many times. The CDR3 sequence is 13 residues long. CDR1 is SEHNR and CDR2 is FQNEAQ in the germline V gene (reference sequence). V was clipped by 8 bases and J by 7 bases, with 17 bases between them. The data derive from a study of control samples from healthy donors and cancer patients. The assay was immunoSEQ multiplex PCR, and TCRdb's table has in-frame clones only and misses some. The sample yields fewer than 100,000 clones, 88% seen once. Sequencing was performed on blood. This chain uses TRBV7-9 with TRBJ1-2; D is possibly TRBD1 (5 bases). This sequence originates from a woman aged 50 to 60 in good health. The CDR3 protein is CASHGRVGGGYTF. Here the CDR3 DNA reads TGTGCCAGCCACGGGAGGGTCGGGGGTGGCTACACCTTC. The whole variable domain, filled in from reference TRBV7-9 and TRBJ1-2, reads DTGVSQNPRHKITKRGQNVTFRCDPISEHNRLYWYRQTLGQGPEFLTYFQNEAQLEKSRLLSDRFSAERPKGSFSTLEIQRTEQGDSAMYLCASHGRVGGGYTFGSGTRLTVV.